This entry lists 13 T cell receptor beta chains sequenced from one sample in a study of shared clonotypes between healthy human individuals. The method was immunoSEQ multiplex PCR; TCRdb's version includes in-frame clones alone and lacks a portion of them. The sample lists approximately 980,000 clones, less than 85% occurring once. Sequencing used memory CD4+ T cells sorted from blood. As to subset: CD45RA-negative fraction. These receptors all stem from a man aged 18 to 35 in good health.

Only one count was recorded for this clone. Other nucleotide sequences from this sample produce the same CDR3. This chain connects TRBV7-2 to TRBJ2-3, with no clear D. The CDR3 sequence is 12 residues long. Germline lookup yields CDR1 SGHTA and CDR2 FQGNSA. V gave up 3 bases and J gave up 3 bases, with 4 bases separating them. DNA of the CDR3: TGTGCCAGCAGCTTTAGGACAGATACGCAGTATTTT. This sequence encodes CASSFRTDTQYF.

This clone came up a few times. This specimen includes other DNA sequences encoding the same CDR3. The CDR3 nucleotides are TGTGCCAGCAGCCGACAGGAGAACACTGAAGCTTTCTTT. This gives the protein CASSRQENTEAFF. V is TRBV7-3 and J is TRBJ1-1, with D possibly being TRBD1 (6 bases). Trimming removed 5 bases from V and 1 base from J, with 8 bases in between. This CDR3 contains 13 residues. Per the germline V gene, CDR1 is SGHTA and CDR2 is FQGTGA.

The chain joins TRBV27 to TRBJ2-7; possible D gene TRBD2, 7 bases. CDR1 is MNHEY and CDR2 is SMNVEV in the germline V gene (reference sequence). The V and J ends lost 5 bases and 1 base respectively, with 18 bases between them. The CDR3 sequence is 16 residues long. CDR3 sequence: CASSPSLAGASYEQYF. CDR3 coding DNA: TGTGCCAGCAGTCCCTCCCTGGCGGGGGCGTCCTACGAGCAGTACTTC.

The chain is built from TRBV2 and TRBJ2-2; D ambiguous. The germline V gene has CDR1 SNHLY and CDR2 FYNNEI. The CDR3 totals 15 residues. V was trimmed by 2 bases and J by 3 bases, leaving 10 bases between them. The CDR3 sequence is CASSEWGVHTGELFF. CDR3 sequence (DNA): TGTGCCAGCAGTGAATGGGGTGTTCACACCGGGGAGCTGTTTTTT.

The genes are TRBV7-6 and TRBJ2-7; the D call may be TRBD1 or TRBD2 (5 bases each). Trimming cost V 2 bases and J 2 bases, with 10 bases left between them. Germline loops: CDR1 SGHVS, CDR2 FNYEAQ. This CDR3 has 14 amino acids. Here the CDR3 DNA reads TGTGCCAGCAGCTTAAATCTGGGGGCCTACGAGCAGTACTTC. Translating it yields CASSLNLGAYEQYF.

The chain combines TRBV5-6 with TRBJ2-7, with D possibly called TRBD1 or TRBD2 (6 bases each). The CDR3 has 13 residues. V gave up 2 bases and J gave up 8 bases, with 14 bases separating them. Germline lookup yields CDR1 SGHDT and CDR2 YYEEEE. This chain's CDR3 is CASSFGTGAQQYF. CDR3 nucleotide sequence: TGTGCCAGCAGCTTCGGAACGGGGGCGCAGCAGTACTTC.

J is TRBJ2-3 and V is TRBV2; 7 positions match TRBD1. Germline-derived CDR1 and CDR2 are SNHLY and FYNNEI. The CDR3 is 15 residues long. The V gene end was trimmed by 9 bases and the J gene end by 2 bases; junction bases not matched to a gene: 11. Here the CDR3 reads CASTTSGQTTDTQYF. In nucleotides, the CDR3 is TGTGCCAGTACGACCTCGGGACAGACCACAGATACGCAGTATTTT.

In this sample, this clone turned up once. The chain has TRBV6-1 and TRBJ2-7; the D gene is possibly TRBD1 (5 bases). CDR1 and CDR2 from the germline V gene are MNHNS and SASEGT. V was shortened by 1 base and J by 1 base, with 14 bases between the two germline ends. The CDR3 is 16 residues long. The CDR3 DNA reads TGTGCCAGCAGTGAAGTGACATGGGGCCTTTCCTACGAGCAGTACTTC. Amino acid sequence: CASSEVTWGLSYEQYF.

The chain links TRBV7-2 to TRBJ1-1; tentative D call: TRBD1 (5 bases). CDR3 length: 15 amino acids. The germline V and J ends were trimmed by 1 base and 1 base, with 10 bases remaining between them. CDR1 is SGHTA and CDR2 is FQGNSA in the germline V gene. CDR3 amino acids: CASSLDGGGNTEAFF. The DNA of the CDR3 is TGTGCCAGCAGCTTAGATGGGGGTGGGAACACTGAAGCTTTCTTT.

The chain uses TRBV4-1 and TRBJ2-3; D not certain. The CDR3 consists of 12 residues. V lost 3 bases to trimming and J lost 2 bases, with 3 bases between them. Germline-derived CDR1 and CDR2 are MGHRA and YSYEKL. The CDR3 DNA reads TGCGCCAGCAGCCACCTCACAGATACGCAGTATTTT. It is translated as CASSHLTDTQYF.

The genes are TRBV5-5 and TRBJ1-1; D not certain. This CDR3 is built from 13 residues. V lost 3 bases to trimming and J lost 0 bases, with 6 bases between them. The V gene's germline CDR1 is SGHKS and CDR2 YYEKEE (reference sequence). The CDR3 nucleotides are TGTGCCAGCAGCTGGGCAGTGAACACTGAAGCTTTCTTT. Its translation is CASSWAVNTEAFF.

This clone has only one observation. This same CDR3 is encoded by further DNA sequences in the sample. The CDR3 DNA reads TGCGCCAGCAGCTTGGGGCAGTCTGGAAACACCATATATTTT. Amino acids: CASSLGQSGNTIYF. This chain uses TRBV5-1 with TRBJ1-3; D gene unclear. V lost 0 bases to trimming and J lost 1 base, with 5 bases between them. The germline V gene has CDR1 SGHRS and CDR2 YFSETQ. The CDR3 extends over 14 amino acids.

This clone was counted a single time. The chain combines TRBV29-1 with TRBJ2-2; either TRBD1 or TRBD2 may fit D (6 bases each). Germline CDR1 SQVTM, CDR2 ANQGSEA. V dropped 0 bases and J dropped 8 bases, with 13 bases sitting between them. The CDR3 totals 14 residues. CDR3 in amino acids: CSVEDRGVAGELFF. CDR3 coding DNA: TGCAGCGTTGAAGATAGGGGGGTCGCGGGGGAGCTGTTTTTT.